Listed below are T cell receptor beta chains from one sample, sequenced in a study of blood T cell repertoires in COVID-19. Sequenced by immunoSEQ multiplex PCR; TCRdb stores in-frame clones only, minus some. This table has around 86,000 clones, about nine tenths appearing once. Sequenced material: peripheral blood. These receptors came from a woman aged 80 or over with acute or convalescent COVID-19. The conserved cysteine and the conserved F or W are not part of the CDR3 here. Fields, in order: CDR3 length, V gene, J gene, CDR3 protein.

length: 12
V: TRBV7-2
J: TRBJ1-5
CDR3: ASSPTGLNQPQH

length: 13
V: TRBV5-4
J: TRBJ2-3
CDR3: ASSRTSGVVDTQY

length: 14
V: TRBV4-1
J: TRBJ2-3
CDR3: ASSQAGQGVTDTQY

length: 16
V: TRBV7-8
J: TRBJ2-1
CDR3: ASSIGLAGGLPRNEQF

length: 11
V: TRBV19
J: TRBJ1-6
CDR3: ASNESPGSPLH

length: 15
V: TRBV6-1
J: TRBJ1-2
CDR3: ASSGPPGGSSNYGYT

length: 12
V: TRBV7-8
J: TRBJ1-1
CDR3: ASSSKRENTEAF

length: 11
V: TRBV30
J: TRBJ1-1
CDR3: AWSGQGNTEAF

length: 11
V: TRBV7-8
J: TRBJ1-6
CDR3: ASSRDRYSPLH

length: 14
V: TRBV18
J: TRBJ1-3
CDR3: ASSPGQGAYGNTIY

length: 14
V: TRBV18
J: TRBJ1-1
CDR3: ASSPRDRVQGTEAF

length: 13
V: TRBV20-1
J: TRBJ1-5
CDR3: SASRSGRGNQPQH

length: 11
V: TRBV6-5
J: TRBJ2-7
CDR3: ASTPGGVREQY

length: 12
V: TRBV10-3
J: TRBJ2-7
CDR3: AISGTGDLYEQY

length: 13
V: TRBV11-2
J: TRBJ1-2
CDR3: ASSLAPDRGQGYT

length: 13
V: TRBV5-1
J: TRBJ1-1
CDR3: ASSTPTGPGTEAF

length: 15
V: TRBV19
J: TRBJ2-1
CDR3: ASSIGSGSFSYNEQF